These T cell receptor beta chains were read from a single sample in a study of T cell changes during pregnancy in multiple sclerosis. Sequencing was performed with immunoSEQ multiplex PCR; in TCRdb, only in-frame clones are kept and a portion is missing. Here the sample spans some 70,000 clones, 85% to 95% being singletons. The source material was CD8+ T cells from peripheral blood mononuclear cells, sampled in the third trimester of pregnancy. The receptor set was obtained from a female donor in good health, enrolled as a control in a pregnancy study. Each CDR3 is given with its conserved first and last residue. A D gene is named only where the DNA matches it firmly. The size of a clone is reported for some rows only, either as once, few or many, or as a class for expanded clones.

clone_size j_call v_call cdr3_length d_call cdr3_nt cdr3_aa
- TRBJ2-7 TRBV11-3 13 - TGTGCCAGCAGCTTGATAGGGGCCTACGAGCAGTACTTC CASSLIGAYEQYF
- TRBJ1-5 TRBV6-5 14 - TGTGCCAGCAGTCCCGGCGGGCCCGCTCAGCCCCAGCATTTT CASSPGGPAQPQHF
- TRBJ1-4 TRBV9 15 - TGTGCCAGCAGCGCAGGGTATTTTCCTAATGAAAAACTGTTTTTT CASSAGYFPNEKLFF
- TRBJ2-1 TRBV18 15 TRBD2 TGTGCCAGCTCCCCGGGGGGGGGATCCTACAATGAGCAGTTCTTC CASSPGGGSYNEQFF
- TRBJ2-7 TRBV9 14 - TGTGCCAGCGAATCCGGGACTGGGGTCTACGAGCAGTACTTC CASESGTGVYEQYF
- TRBJ2-7 TRBV5-6 14 - TGTGCCAGCAGCTTACGGGGGGCGGGCTACGAGCAGTACTTC CASSLRGAGYEQYF
few TRBJ1-1 TRBV27 14 - TGTGCCAGCAGTTTATCGCGAAAGAACACTGAAGCTTTCTTT CASSLSRKNTEAFF
- TRBJ2-1 TRBV5-8 19 - TGTGCCAGCAGCTTAAGCCACCGAACAGGTCTTACCTCCTACAATGAGCAGTTCTTC CASSLSHRTGLTSYNEQFF
- TRBJ1-2 TRBV5-4 15 TRBD1 TGTGCCAGCAGCGAACGACAGGGTAGTTCGAGTGGCTACACCTTC CASSERQGSSSGYTF
- TRBJ2-1 TRBV27 15 - TGTGCCAGCACCCCCTCTGGGACACGTAACGGGGAGCAGTTCTTC CASTPSGTRNGEQFF